This TCR beta chain was sequenced in a study of T cells in Graves' hyperthyroidism and ophthalmopathy. As concerns this clonotype: What it binds is unknown.

Patients having uncontrolled infection, another autoimmune disease, pregnancy or lactation were not included. The V gene lost 0 bases and the J gene lost 0 bases, with 10 bases spanning the gap. Germline CDR1 is MNHEY and CDR2 is SVGAGI. The CDR3 is 16 amino acids. The TCR beta CDR3 regions underwent amplification using RNA transcripts as the source. RT-PCR in the first round (using the HTBI primer set) targeted the TCR CDR3. TCRdb re-analysed the multiplex PCR reads in MiXCR, keeping a single row per CDR3 protein. The sample comprises about 500,000 distinct CDR3 sequences, roughly a sixth of which are singletons, and about 29% rests with the top ten. Notes on the study in general: Also found in blood were most expanded thyroid clonotypes above 0.001. Ophthalmopathy and stable hyperthyroidism were told apart by a 13 V-J model.

Sequencing input: blood. The chain is built from TRBV6-5 and TRBJ2-3; D is perhaps TRBD1 or TRBD2 (5 bases each). The receptor comes from a young woman with Graves' ophthalmopathy. This chain's CDR3 is CASSYSSRDSTDTQYF. The CDR3, as DNA: TGTGCCAGCAGTTACTCGAGCCGGGACAGCACAGATACGCAGTATTTT.